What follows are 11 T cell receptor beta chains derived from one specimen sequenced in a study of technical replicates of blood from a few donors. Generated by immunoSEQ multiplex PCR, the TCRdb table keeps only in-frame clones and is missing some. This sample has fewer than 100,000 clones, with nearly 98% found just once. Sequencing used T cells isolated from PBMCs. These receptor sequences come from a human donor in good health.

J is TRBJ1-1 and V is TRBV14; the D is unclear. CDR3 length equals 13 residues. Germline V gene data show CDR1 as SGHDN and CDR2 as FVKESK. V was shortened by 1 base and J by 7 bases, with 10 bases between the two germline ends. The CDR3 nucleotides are TGTGCCAGCAGCCAAGTGGGCGGAGGTGAAGCTTTCTTT. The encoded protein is CASSQVGGGEAFF.

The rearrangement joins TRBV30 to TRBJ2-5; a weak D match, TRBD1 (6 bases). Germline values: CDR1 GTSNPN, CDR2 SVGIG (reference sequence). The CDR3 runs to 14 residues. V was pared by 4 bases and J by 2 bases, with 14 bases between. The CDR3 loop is CAWNYGTPQETQYF. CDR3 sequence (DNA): TGTGCCTGGAACTACGGGACACCTCAAGAGACCCAGTACTTC.

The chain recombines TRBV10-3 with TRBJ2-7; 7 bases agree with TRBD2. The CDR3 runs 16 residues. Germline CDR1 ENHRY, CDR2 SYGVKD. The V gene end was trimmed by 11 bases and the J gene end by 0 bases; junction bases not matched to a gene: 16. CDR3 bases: TGTGCCGCCAGATCCCCCCTAGCGGAGAGCTCCTACGAGCAGTACTTC. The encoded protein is CAARSPLAESSYEQYF.

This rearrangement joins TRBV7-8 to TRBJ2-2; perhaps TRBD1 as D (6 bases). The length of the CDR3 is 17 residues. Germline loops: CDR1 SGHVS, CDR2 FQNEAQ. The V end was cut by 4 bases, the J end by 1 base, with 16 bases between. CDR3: CASSSSRTGMNTGELFF. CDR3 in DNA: TGTGCCAGCAGCTCGTCACGTACAGGGATGAACACCGGGGAGCTGTTTTTT.

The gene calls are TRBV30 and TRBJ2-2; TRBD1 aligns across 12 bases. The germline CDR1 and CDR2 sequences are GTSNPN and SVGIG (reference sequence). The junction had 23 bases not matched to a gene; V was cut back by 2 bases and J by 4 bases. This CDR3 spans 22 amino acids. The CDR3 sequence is CAWSSEEIPGQGASGSTGELFF. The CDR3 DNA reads TGTGCCTGGAGTAGCGAGGAGATTCCGGGACAGGGGGCTAGCGGGAGCACCGGGGAGCTGTTTTTT.

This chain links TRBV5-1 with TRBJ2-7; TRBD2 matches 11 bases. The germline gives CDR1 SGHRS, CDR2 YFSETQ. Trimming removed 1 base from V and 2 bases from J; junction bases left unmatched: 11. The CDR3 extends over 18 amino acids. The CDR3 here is CASSLLPTSGSRPYEQYF. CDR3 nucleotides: TGCGCCAGCAGCTTGCTCCCTACTAGCGGGAGCCGTCCCTACGAGCAGTACTTC.

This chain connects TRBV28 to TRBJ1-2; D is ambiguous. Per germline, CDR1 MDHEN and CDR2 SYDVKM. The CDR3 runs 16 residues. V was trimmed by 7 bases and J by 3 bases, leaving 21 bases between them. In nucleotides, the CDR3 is TGTGCCAGCACCCTTAAAGTTGGAGTAGCGGACTATGGCTACACCTTC. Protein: CASTLKVGVADYGYTF.

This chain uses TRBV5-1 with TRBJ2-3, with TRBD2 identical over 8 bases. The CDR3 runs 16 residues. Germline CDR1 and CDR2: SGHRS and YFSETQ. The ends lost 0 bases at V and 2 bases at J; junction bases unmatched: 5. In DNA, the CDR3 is TGCGCCAGCAGCTTGGGAACTAGCGGACACACAGATACGCAGTATTTT. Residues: CASSLGTSGHTDTQYF.

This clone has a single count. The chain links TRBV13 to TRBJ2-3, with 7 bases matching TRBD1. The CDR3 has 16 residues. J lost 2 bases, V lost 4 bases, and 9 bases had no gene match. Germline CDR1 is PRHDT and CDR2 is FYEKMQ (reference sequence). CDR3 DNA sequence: TGTGCCAGCAGCTCCACAGGGGAGTTCCTCACAGATACGCAGTATTTT. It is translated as CASSSTGEFLTDTQYF. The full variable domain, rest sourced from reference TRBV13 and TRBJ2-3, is AAGVIQSPRHLIKEKRETATLKCYPIPRHDTVYWYQQGPGQDPQFLISFYEKMQSDKGSIPDRFSAQQFSDYHSELNMSSLELGDSALYFCASSSTGEFLTDTQYFGPGTRLTVL.

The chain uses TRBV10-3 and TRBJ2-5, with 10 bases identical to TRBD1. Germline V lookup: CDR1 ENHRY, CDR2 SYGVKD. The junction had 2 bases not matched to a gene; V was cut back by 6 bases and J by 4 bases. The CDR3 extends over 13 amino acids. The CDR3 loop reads CAISGDRGETQYF. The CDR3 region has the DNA TGTGCCATCAGCGGGGACAGGGGAGAGACCCAGTACTTC.

CDR3 bases: TGTGCCAGCTCACCACCTGGCGGGGAGACCCAGTACTTC. It is translated as CASSPPGGETQYF. The chain combines TRBV18 with TRBJ2-5; a possible D gene is TRBD2 (5 bases). The CDR3 runs 13 residues. CDR1 is KGHSH, CDR2 LQKENI, per germline. The V gene lost 0 bases and the J gene lost 5 bases, with 7 bases spanning the gap.